One and the same sample provided the 18 T cell receptor beta chains below, sequenced in a study of cytomegalovirus exposure and HLA in healthy donors. The repertoire was sequenced with immunoSEQ multiplex PCR; TCRdb's copy has only in-frame clones and lacks some. Of about 64,000 clones in the sample, 90% to 95% were seen once. The sequenced sample was PBMCs. These receptors came from a woman under 30 in good health and CMV-seropositive.

DNA of the CDR3: TGTGCCAGCCTGGGGCCTATGGGGGGTAGGGGCTCCGGGGAGCTGTTTTTT. Translating gives CASLGPMGGRGSGELFF. The chain couples TRBV28 to TRBJ2-2; maybe TRBD2 (6 bases). Trimming stripped 8 bases from V and 6 bases from J, with 25 bases between. Germline V gene sequence: CDR1 MDHEN, CDR2 SYDVKM. This CDR3 is 17 amino acids long.

V is TRBV5-6 and J is TRBJ2-7; D might be TRBD1 (8 bases). Trimming removed 7 bases from V and 1 base from J, with 15 bases in between. Germline V gives CDR1 SGHDT, CDR2 YYEEEE. The CDR3 consists of 14 residues. The CDR3 is CASDHRGGSYEQYF. For the CDR3, the DNA is TGTGCCAGCGACCACAGGGGGGGATCCTACGAGCAGTACTTC.

This sequence joins TRBV6-4 and TRBJ1-4; TRBD1 might be the D (6 bases). V was cut by 3 bases and J by 5 bases, with 13 bases left in between. In germline, CDR1 is MRHNA, CDR2 SNTAGT. The length of the CDR3 is 15 residues. CDR3 amino acids: CASSEWGQKNEKLFF. CDR3 DNA sequence: TGTGCCAGCAGTGAATGGGGGCAGAAGAATGAAAAACTGTTTTTT.

The chain uses TRBV5-5 and TRBJ2-6; a weak D match, TRBD2 (6 bases). V was shortened by 4 bases and J by 0 bases, with 11 bases between the two germline ends. This CDR3 spans 16 amino acids. CDR1 is SGHKS and CDR2 is YYEKEE in the germline V gene (reference sequence). The DNA for the CDR3 is TGTGCCAGCAGCCGGAGACTAGTCTCTGGGGCCAACGTCCTGACTTTC. Residues: CASSRRLVSGANVLTF.

This clone was counted only a few times. This chain connects TRBV2 to TRBJ2-7; D possibly corresponds to TRBD2 (5 bases). This CDR3 contains 12 residues. V gave up 8 bases and J gave up 1 base, with 9 bases separating them. The V gene's germline CDR1 is SNHLY and CDR2 FYNNEI. The CDR3 region has the DNA TGTGCCAGCGGAGGCGGATCCTACGAGCAGTACTTC. This encodes CASGGGSYEQYF.

As to this clone: A read error may account for a junction end that differs from germline. The chain couples TRBV9 to TRBJ2-2, with a tentative D call TRBD2 (5 bases). Germline V CDR1 and CDR2: SGDLS, YYNGEE. The CDR3 loop spans 13 amino acids. The CDR3 loop reads CASTVLAGGELFF. The CDR3, as DNA: TGTGCCAGCACCGTATTGGCGGGCGGGGAGCTGTTTTTT.

This chain links TRBV10-2 with TRBJ1-5; tentatively, D is TRBD1 (6 bases). Trimming removed 6 bases from V and 7 bases from J, with 16 bases in between. The CDR3 is 14 amino acids. The V gene's germline CDR1 is WSHSY and CDR2 SAAADI. In DNA form, the CDR3 reads TGCGCCAGCAGGCCCACAGGGATCGAGCAGCCCCAGCATTTT. Its protein is CASRPTGIEQPQHF.

This rearrangement joins TRBV30 to TRBJ2-2; 9 bases agree with TRBD1. The CDR3 consists of 14 residues. The germline V gene has CDR1 GTSNPN and CDR2 SVGIG (reference sequence). V was clipped by 8 bases and J by 2 bases; unmatched bases: 6. The CDR3 DNA follows: TGTGCCGGCATGACAGGGGGAAACACCGGGGAGCTGTTTTTT. The encoded protein is CAGMTGGNTGELFF.

The genes are TRBV6-5 and TRBJ1-2; D is uncertain. Trimming took off 6 bases at V and 6 bases at J, with 11 bases between the two ends. Germline assignment: CDR1 MNHEY and CDR2 SVGAGI. This CDR3 is built from 12 residues. The CDR3 reads CASSNNRDGYTF. CDR3 DNA: TGTGCCAGCAGCAACAACAGAGATGGCTACACCTTC.

The CDR3 sequence is CASSPLPRAPNQPQHF. For the CDR3, the DNA is TGTGCCAGCTCACCGCTACCCAGGGCTCCAAATCAGCCCCAGCATTTT. The chain carries TRBV18 and TRBJ1-5; a weak D match, TRBD1 (5 bases). Germline loops: CDR1 KGHSH, CDR2 LQKENI. The CDR3 is made up of 16 amino acids. V shed 3 bases and J shed 4 bases, with 16 bases lying between them.

This clone was observed a handful of times. The chain links TRBV21-1 to TRBJ1-5. TRBV21-1 is an annotated pseudogene. There are 15 residues in the CDR3. DNA for the CDR3: TGTGCCAGCAGCAAAGGGGGAGACAGCAATCAGCCCCAGCATTTT. This sequence encodes CASSKGGDSNQPQHF.

The chain has TRBV19 and TRBJ2-7, with D tentatively TRBD2 (6 bases). Trimming took 7 bases from V and 3 from J, leaving 13 bases between them. This CDR3 contains 13 residues. The germline V gene encodes CDR1 LNHDA and CDR2 SQIVND (reference sequence). CDR3 in amino acids: CASTSEGGYEQYF. The CDR3, as DNA: TGTGCCAGTACATCAGAGGGAGGCTACGAGCAGTACTTC. Full variable domain (remainder filled in from reference TRBV19 and TRBJ2-7): DGGITQSPKYLFRKEGQNVTLSCEQNLNHDAMYWYRQDPGQGLRLIYYSQIVNDFQKGDIAEGYSVSREKKESFPLTVTSAQKNPTAFYLCASTSEGGYEQYFGPGTRLTVT.

The V call is TRBV1, the J call TRBJ2-2; no DNA check was done on the table's D call, TRBD1. TRBV1 is a pseudogene locus. The CDR3 has 18 residues. The CDR3 region has the DNA TGCACCAGCAGCCACCGGGACAGGGACACCTGCTTGACCGGGGAGCTGTTTTTT. This translates into CTSSHRDRDTCLTGELFF.

V and J are TRBV5-1 and TRBJ1-1; TRBD1 aligns across 8 bases. The germline V gene encodes CDR1 SGHRS and CDR2 YFSETQ. Unmatched junction bases numbered 6, after V lost 4 bases and J lost 4 bases. CDR3 size: 14 residues. CDR3 residues: CASSQGAPGTEAFF. CDR3 coding DNA: TGCGCCAGCAGCCAGGGGGCGCCGGGCACTGAAGCTTTCTTT.

The chain has TRBV5-6 and TRBJ2-7; D might be TRBD2 (6 bases). The CDR3 consists of 14 residues. Germline V lookup: CDR1 SGHDT, CDR2 YYEEEE. The V end was cut by 0 bases, the J end by 7 bases, with 14 bases between. The CDR3 region has the DNA TGTGCCAGCAGCTTGGTCGGAGGGATATGGGAGCAGTACTTC. It codes for CASSLVGGIWEQYF.

The chain links TRBV6-1 to TRBJ1-2, with TRBD1 identical over 7 bases. Germline loops: CDR1 MNHNS, CDR2 SASEGT. V was pared by 7 bases and J by 6 bases, with 8 bases of the junction left unmatched. The CDR3 covers 13 residues. The CDR3 sequence is CASMEGAYHGYTF. Written as DNA, the CDR3 is TGTGCCAGCATGGAGGGGGCCTACCATGGCTACACCTTC.

The chain links TRBV25-1 to TRBJ2-7; TRBD1 matches 8 bases. Germline V lookup: CDR1 MGHDK, CDR2 SYGVNS. V dropped 4 bases and J dropped 5; count of bases not matched to a gene: 7. The CDR3 has 14 amino acids. CDR3 nucleotide sequence: TGTGCCAGCAGTGGAGGACAGGGAAGCAACGAGCAGTACTTC. The encoded protein is CASSGGQGSNEQYF.

The chain carries TRBV28 and TRBJ1-4; 7 bases line up with TRBD1. Losses at the gene ends were 7 bases for V and 8 bases for J; bases not matched to a gene: 16. The CDR3 is made up of 16 amino acids. The V gene's germline CDR1 is MDHEN and CDR2 SYDVKM. The CDR3 sequence is CASTVPLETGREKLFF. Here the CDR3 DNA reads TGTGCCAGCACCGTACCCTTAGAGACAGGGAGGGAAAAACTGTTTTTT.